Listed here are 10 T cell receptor beta chains from one sample, sequenced in a study of post-analysis software for immune sequencing data (dated by TCRdb to between 2014 and 2017). The research as a whole found: Patients showed significantly higher frequencies than controls for several TRBV segments, among them TRBV5-6, TRBV5-1 and TRBV20-1.

The method behind the library was PCR. The listed sequencing device is Illumina HiSeq 2500. Unique molecular identifiers were incorporated into TCR beta cDNA libraries to reduce PCR and sequencing biases. The public reads were reanalyzed by TCRdb: fastp trimming at Q25, MiXCR alignment, in-frame beta chains only. Entries are consolidated by CDR3 protein sequence, retaining the most common genes and DNA. Present in this sample are 350,000 to 450,000 distinct CDR3 sequences, around 33% of which were seen just once. About an eighth of the sample comes from the top ten. No cognate antigen is known for these TCRs. Sequences were obtained from blood. Receptors were obtained from a girl between 10 and 17 years old with multiple sclerosis.

A few counts support this clonotype. The genes are TRBV6-5 and TRBJ1-1; tentative D call: TRBD1 (5 bases). Germline assignment: CDR1 MNHEY and CDR2 SVGAGI. The CDR3 is 14 amino acids. V lost 0 bases and J 1 base, leaving 6 bases between the germline ends. CDR3 region: CASSYSQGNTEAFF. The CDR3 nucleotides are TGTGCCAGCAGTTACTCGCAGGGGAACACTGAAGCTTTCTTT.

V and J are TRBV7-8 and TRBJ1-5, with 7 bases identical to TRBD1. The CDR3 covers 15 residues. Looked up from germline, CDR1 is SGHVS and CDR2 is FQNEAQ. The V segment lost 5 bases and the J segment 0 bases; nucleotides outside the gene matches: 4. The CDR3 here is CASSRGQLSNQPQHF. In nucleotides, the CDR3 is TGTGCCAGCAGCCGGGGACAGCTTAGCAATCAGCCCCAGCATTTT.

This clonotype was seen a few times. CDR3 coding DNA: TGTGCCAGCAGCCTTCGACCGGGACACGACGACCTGAGGGAAAAACTGTTTTTT. Translation: CASSLRPGHDDLREKLFF. The chain joins TRBV4-2 to TRBJ1-4; possibly TRBD1 for D (6 bases). The CDR3 covers 18 residues. V lost 4 bases, J lost 8 bases, and 26 bases lay in between. Germline assignment: CDR1 LGHNA and CDR2 YNFKEQ.

V is TRBV7-3 and J is TRBJ1-5; D remains ambiguous. The CDR3 has 14 amino acids. The germline V and J ends were trimmed by 4 bases and 6 bases, with 13 bases remaining between them. The germline CDR1 and CDR2 sequences are SGHTA and FQGTGA. The CDR3 reads CASSSRGRVQPQHF. The DNA for the CDR3 is TGTGCCAGCAGCTCCCGCGGTAGGGTTCAGCCCCAGCATTTT.

V usage is TRBV18 and J usage is TRBJ2-5; D call uncertain. V gave up 4 bases and J gave up 3 bases, with 9 bases separating them. Germline V gene data show CDR1 as KGHSH and CDR2 as LQKENI. The CDR3 loop spans 13 amino acids. DNA for the CDR3: TGTGCCAGCTCACGCTACGGAAAAGAGACCCAGTACTTC. This encodes CASSRYGKETQYF.

The chain employs TRBV5-5 and TRBJ2-7; D perhaps matches TRBD2 (6 bases). Looked up from germline, CDR1 is SGHKS and CDR2 is YYEKEE (reference sequence). Deletions cut 6 bases from V and 0 bases from J, with 19 bases between. The CDR3 consists of 16 residues. CDR3 nucleotides: TGTGCCAGCACCCATTTCGGGGGTTCTTTCTCCTACGAGCAGTACTTC. This gives the protein CASTHFGGSFSYEQYF. Supplemented by reference TRBV5-5 and TRBJ2-7, the full variable domain reads DAGVTQSPTHLIKTRGQQVTLRCSPISGHKSVSWYQQVLGQGPQFIFQYYEKEERGRGNFPDRFSARQFPNYSSELNVNALLLGDSALYLCASTHFGGSFSYEQYFGPGTRLTVT.

As for this clonotype: Given the absence of the conserved phenylalanine or tryptophan at the CDR3 end, a read error is likely. V gene TRBV29-1 combines with J gene TRBJ2-1, with a weak D call TRBD2 (5 bases). The CDR3 has 15 amino acids. Trimming removed 6 bases from V and 7 bases from J, with 22 bases in between. Germline assignment: CDR1 SQVTM and CDR2 ANQGSEA. CDR3 nucleotides: TGCAGCGTCGATGAGCGGCTAGCTGAAGGGAATGAGCAGTTCCTC. Its translation is CSVDERLAEGNEQFL.

The genes are TRBV7-2 and TRBJ2-5; either TRBD1 or TRBD2 may supply D (5 bases each). This CDR3 is 13 amino acids long. Germline V gene lookup returns CDR1 SGHTA and CDR2 FQGNSA. V was cut by 4 bases and J by 11 bases, with 17 bases left in between. The CDR3 sequence is CASSSDKHRGQYF. CDR3 in DNA: TGTGCCAGCAGCTCGGACAAGCACCGCGGGCAGTACTTC.

This chain joins TRBV6-2 or TRBV6-3 and TRBJ2-1; 14 bases map to TRBD2. In germline, CDR1 is MNHEY, CDR2 SVGEGT. V trimming: 6 bases; J trimming: 4 bases; junction bases outside the gene matches: 5. The CDR3 covers 16 residues. In nucleotides, the CDR3 is TGTGCCAGCAGACCTGGACTAGCGGGGGGTTACAATGAGCAGTTCTTC. Its protein is CASRPGLAGGYNEQFF.

This chain uses TRBV18 with TRBJ2-1, with D perhaps matching TRBD1 (5 bases). CDR3 size: 15 residues. V gave up 4 bases and J gave up 0 bases, with 10 bases separating them. Germline V CDR1 and CDR2: KGHSH, LQKENI. The CDR3, as DNA: TGTGCCAGCTCACAGGGGTTTCTCTCCTACAATGAGCAGTTCTTC. It is translated as CASSQGFLSYNEQFF.